The 11 T cell receptor beta chains reported below all come from one sample, sequenced in a study of the immune and genomic landscape of osteosarcoma. The post-treatment osteosarcoma tumors were primary, local recurrence or metastasis specimens from poor-prognosis patients. Measured with immunoSEQ multiplex PCR; TCRdb has only the in-frame clones, and not every one. This sample carries 10,000 to 12,000 clones, around 71% of them seen once, and the ten largest clones take more than 15%. Material: osteosarcoma tumor tissue from the lung. Receptors originate from a human donor with osteosarcoma.

This chain joins TRBV10-3 and TRBJ1-6; D unresolved. Germline V gene sequence: CDR1 ENHRY, CDR2 SYGVKD. CDR3 length equals 14 residues. V was pared by 6 bases and J by 0 bases, with 6 bases between. DNA for the CDR3: TGTGCCATCAGGGAGAGCTCCTATAATTCACCCCTCCACTTT. Protein: CAIRESSYNSPLHF.

The gene calls are TRBV9 and TRBJ2-3, with D possibly being TRBD2 (6 bases). This CDR3 region has 17 residues. Germline-derived CDR1 and CDR2 are SGDLS and YYNGEE. V was clipped by 3 bases and J by 0 bases, with 17 bases between them. The CDR3 nucleotides are TGTGCCAGCAGCGACGCTTGGGGGGACTCTAGCACAGATACGCAGTATTTT. The encoded protein is CASSDAWGDSSTDTQYF.

This clone turned up a few times. V gene TRBV11-2 combines with J gene TRBJ2-5; 11 bases fit TRBD2. The J segment lost 1 base and the V segment lost 3 bases, leaving 1 base of the junction unmatched. Germline V gene lookup returns CDR1 SGHAT and CDR2 FQNNGV. CDR3 length: 15 residues. This CDR3 reads CASSFSGRGQETQYF. The CDR3, as DNA: TGTGCCAGCAGCTTTAGCGGGAGGGGCCAAGAGACCCAGTACTTC.

This chain joins TRBV10-2 and TRBJ2-7; D is possibly TRBD2 (6 bases). The CDR3 sequence is 15 residues long. The V end lost 6 bases, the J end lost 0 bases, and 15 bases lay between the germline ends. Germline V lookup: CDR1 WSHSY, CDR2 SAAADI. This CDR3 reads CASSETRAGSYEQYF. CDR3 nucleotides: TGCGCCAGCAGCGAGACTAGAGCGGGCTCCTACGAGCAGTACTTC.

V usage is TRBV27 and J usage is TRBJ1-2, with D maybe TRBD1 (5 bases). CDR1 MNHEY and CDR2 SMNVEV come from the germline V gene (reference sequence). The CDR3 covers 14 residues. Trimming took off 0 bases at V and 4 bases at J, with 9 bases between the two ends. The CDR3 DNA reads as TGTGCCAGCAGTTTATCGGGCCAGGGCTATGGCTACACCTTC. Its protein is CASSLSGQGYGYTF.

This clone is termed medium-sized. The chain combines TRBV6-5 with TRBJ1-5; D gene unclear. The CDR3 loop spans 14 amino acids. Germline lookup yields CDR1 MNHEY and CDR2 SVGAGI. V was shortened by 6 bases and J by 4 bases, with 13 bases between the two germline ends. The CDR3 sequence: CASRRPGRNQPQHF. CDR3 bases: TGTGCCAGCAGAAGGCCAGGTCGTAATCAGCCCCAGCATTTT.

The V and J genes are TRBV25-1 and TRBJ1-1; D might be TRBD1 (6 bases). Per the germline V gene, CDR1 is MGHDK and CDR2 is SYGVNS. The ends were cut back, 4 bases at V and 6 bases at J, with 12 bases in the middle. The CDR3 sequence is 13 residues long. CDR3 nucleotide sequence: TGTGCCAGCAGTGCACGAGGACAGCCTGAAGCTTTCTTT. Translated: CASSARGQPEAFF.

This clone occurred once. The V and J genes are TRBV2 and TRBJ2-1; TRBD2 matches 9 bases. The CDR3 covers 15 residues. Germline values: CDR1 SNHLY, CDR2 FYNNEI. V dropped 2 bases and J dropped 1; count of bases not matched to a gene: 0. For the CDR3, the DNA is TGTGCCAGCAGTGAACTAGCGGGGTCCTACAATGAGCAGTTCTTC. This encodes CASSELAGSYNEQFF.

Comments on this clone: One end of the junction is discordant with germline, which a read error may explain. The chain uses TRBV25-1 and TRBJ2-6; D gene unclear. From germline, CDR1 is MGHDK and CDR2 SYGVNS. CDR3 length: 14 amino acids. CDR3 coding DNA: TGTCGACCCAGTCCCCTCTCTGGGGTCAACGTCCTGACTTTC. It is translated as CRPSPLSGVNVLTF. Full variable domain (outside the CDR3, taken from reference TRBV25-1 and TRBJ2-6): EADIYQTPRYLVIGTGKKITLECSQTMGHDKMYWYQQDPGMELHLIHYSYGVNSTEKGDLSSESTVSRIRTEHFPLTLESARPSHTSQYLCRPSPLSGVNVLTFGAGSRLTVL.

The chain is built from TRBV27 and TRBJ2-7; D might be TRBD2 (6 bases). V was clipped by 5 bases and J by 3 bases, with 14 bases between them. This CDR3 has 14 amino acids. In germline, CDR1 is MNHEY, CDR2 SMNVEV (reference sequence). The DNA of the CDR3 is TGTGCCAGCAGTCCCCACGGGACTTACTACGAGCAGTACTTC. Encoded protein: CASSPHGTYYEQYF.

V is TRBV29-1 and J is TRBJ2-1; TRBD2 matches at 15 bases. Trimming took 3 bases from V and 2 from J; bases not matched to a gene: 8. The CDR3 runs 18 residues. CDR1 and CDR2 from the germline V gene are SQVTM and ANQGSEA. The CDR3 DNA reads as TGCAGCGTTGAGGCAGGACTAGCGGGGGGGAGCCCCTACAATGAGCAGTTCTTC. Its translation is CSVEAGLAGGSPYNEQFF.